This entry features one T cell receptor (beta chain) sequence. The antigen is not known. The sample is drawn from a study of PD-1 blockade in classical Hodgkin lymphoma. Profiling relied on immunoSEQ multiplex PCR, and the TCRdb table lists in-frame clones only, not all of them. Seen here are tens of thousands of clones, roughly 80% observed once, and the top ten hold 2.5% to 3.5%. Study-level points and caveats: Nothing has yet pinned down what causes the repertoire differences, possibly disease activity or prior therapy.

V lost 10 bases and J lost 0; bases outside the gene matches: 6. The CDR3 is 13 residues long. The germline V gene encodes CDR1 ENHRY and CDR2 SYGVKD. The time point denotes: cycle 4 day 1 (C4D1), after five to seven weeks of nivolumab. Each patient experienced a relapse that followed autologous stem cell transplantation, and brentuximab vedotin exposure varied. Starting with thawed PBMCs, CD4+ T cells were purified by magnetic negative selection. Sequences were derived from CD4+ T cells from blood, sampled before the fourth cycle of nivolumab. The receptor's source is a human donor with classical Hodgkin lymphoma. V is TRBV10-3 and J is TRBJ2-7, with 7 nucleotides matching TRBD1. As DNA, the CDR3 is TGTGCCACCTACAGGGGCGGCTCCTACGAGCAGTACTTC. Its protein is CATYRGGSYEQYF.